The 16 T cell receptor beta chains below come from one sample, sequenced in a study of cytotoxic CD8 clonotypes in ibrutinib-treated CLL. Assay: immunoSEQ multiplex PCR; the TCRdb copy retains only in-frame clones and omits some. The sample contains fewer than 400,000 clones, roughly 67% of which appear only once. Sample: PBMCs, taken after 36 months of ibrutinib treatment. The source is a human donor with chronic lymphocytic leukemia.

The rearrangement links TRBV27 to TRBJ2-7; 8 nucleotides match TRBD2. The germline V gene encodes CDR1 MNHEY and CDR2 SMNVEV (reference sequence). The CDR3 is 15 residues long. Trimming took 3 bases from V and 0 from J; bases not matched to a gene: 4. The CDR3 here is CASSFVAGPSYEQYF. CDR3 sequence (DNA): TGTGCCAGCAGTTTCGTAGCGGGACCCTCCTACGAGCAGTACTTC.

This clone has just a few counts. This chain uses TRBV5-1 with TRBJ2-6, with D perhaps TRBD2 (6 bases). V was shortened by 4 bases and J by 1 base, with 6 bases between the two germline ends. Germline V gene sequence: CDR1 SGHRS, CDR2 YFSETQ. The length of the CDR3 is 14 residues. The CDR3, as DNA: TGCGCCAGCAGCGGGACTTCTGGGGCCAACGTCCTGACTTTC. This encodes CASSGTSGANVLTF.

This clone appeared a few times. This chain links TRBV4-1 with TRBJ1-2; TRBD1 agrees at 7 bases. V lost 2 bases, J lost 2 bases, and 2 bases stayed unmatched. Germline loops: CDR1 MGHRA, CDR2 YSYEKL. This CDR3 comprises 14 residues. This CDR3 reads CASSQLTGNYGYTF. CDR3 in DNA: TGCGCCAGCAGCCAACTGACAGGGAACTATGGCTACACCTTC.

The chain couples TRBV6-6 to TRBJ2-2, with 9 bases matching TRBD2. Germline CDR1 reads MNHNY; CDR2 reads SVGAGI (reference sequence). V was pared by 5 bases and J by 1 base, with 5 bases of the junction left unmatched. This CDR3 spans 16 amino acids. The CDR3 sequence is CASSARLAVNTGELFF. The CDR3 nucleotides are TGTGCCAGCAGTGCACGACTAGCGGTGAACACCGGGGAGCTGTTTTTT.

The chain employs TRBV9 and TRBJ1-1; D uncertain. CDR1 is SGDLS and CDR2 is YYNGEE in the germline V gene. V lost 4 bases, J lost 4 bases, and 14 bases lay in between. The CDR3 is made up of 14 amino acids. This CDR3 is CASSPRVSLTEAFF. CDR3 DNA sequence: TGTGCCAGCAGCCCTCGGGTTTCTCTCACTGAAGCTTTCTTT.

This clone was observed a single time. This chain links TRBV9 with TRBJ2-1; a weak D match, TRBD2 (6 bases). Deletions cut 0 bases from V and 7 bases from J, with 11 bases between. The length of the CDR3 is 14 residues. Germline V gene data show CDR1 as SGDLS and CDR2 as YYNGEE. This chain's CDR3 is CASSVVSGGNEQFF. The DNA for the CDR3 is TGTGCCAGCAGCGTAGTATCAGGAGGGAATGAGCAGTTCTTC.

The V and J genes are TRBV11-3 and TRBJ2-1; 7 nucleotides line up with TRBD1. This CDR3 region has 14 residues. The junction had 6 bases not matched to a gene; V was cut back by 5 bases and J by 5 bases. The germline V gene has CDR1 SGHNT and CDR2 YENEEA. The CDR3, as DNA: TGTGCCAGCAGCATCGGTACAGGGGACAATGAGCAGTTCTTC. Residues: CASSIGTGDNEQFF.

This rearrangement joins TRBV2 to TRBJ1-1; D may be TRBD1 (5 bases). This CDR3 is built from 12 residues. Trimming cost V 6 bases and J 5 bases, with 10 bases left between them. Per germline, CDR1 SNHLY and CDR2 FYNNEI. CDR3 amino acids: CASSPGETEAFF. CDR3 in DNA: TGTGCCAGCAGCCCGGGGGAGACTGAAGCTTTCTTT. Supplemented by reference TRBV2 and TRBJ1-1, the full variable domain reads EPEVTQTPSHQVTQMGQEVILRCVPISNHLYFYWYRQILGQKVEFLVSFYNNEISEKSEIFDDQFSVERPDGSNFTLKIRSTKLEDSAMYFCASSPGETEAFFGQGTRLTVV.

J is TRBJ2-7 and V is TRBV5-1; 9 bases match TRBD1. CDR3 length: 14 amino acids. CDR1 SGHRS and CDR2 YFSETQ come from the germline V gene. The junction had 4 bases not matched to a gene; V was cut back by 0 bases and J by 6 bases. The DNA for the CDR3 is TGCGCCAGCAGCTTGGAGGGACAGGGTTTCGAGCAGTACTTC. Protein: CASSLEGQGFEQYF.

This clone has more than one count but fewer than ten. The CDR3 loop is CASSLGRVLYGYTF. CDR3 DNA: TGTGCCAGCAGCTTAGGAAGGGTGCTCTATGGCTACACCTTC. This chain joins TRBV7-2 and TRBJ1-2; D gene uncertain. The CDR3 contains 14 residues. V lost 1 base and J lost 4, with 10 bases in between. CDR1 and CDR2 from the germline V gene are SGHTA and FQGNSA.

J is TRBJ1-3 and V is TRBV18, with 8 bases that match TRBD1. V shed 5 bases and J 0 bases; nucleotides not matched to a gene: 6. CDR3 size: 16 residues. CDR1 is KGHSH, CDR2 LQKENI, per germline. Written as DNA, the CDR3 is TGTGCCAGCTCATTGGGACAGGCTACCTCTGGAAACACCATATATTTT. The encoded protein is CASSLGQATSGNTIYF.

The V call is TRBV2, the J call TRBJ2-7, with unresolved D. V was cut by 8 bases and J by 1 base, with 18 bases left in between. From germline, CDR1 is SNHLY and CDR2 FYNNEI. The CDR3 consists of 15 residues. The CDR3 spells CASGPRLSTSYEQYF. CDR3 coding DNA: TGTGCCAGCGGCCCTCGCCTTTCCACTTCCTACGAGCAGTACTTC.

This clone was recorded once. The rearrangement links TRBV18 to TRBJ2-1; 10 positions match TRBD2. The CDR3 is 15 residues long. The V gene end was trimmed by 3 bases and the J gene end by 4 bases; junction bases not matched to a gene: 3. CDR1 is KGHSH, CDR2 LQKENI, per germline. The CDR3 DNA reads TGTGCCAGCTCACCGTCTAGCGGGAGTTACAATGAGCAGTTCTTC. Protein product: CASSPSSGSYNEQFF.

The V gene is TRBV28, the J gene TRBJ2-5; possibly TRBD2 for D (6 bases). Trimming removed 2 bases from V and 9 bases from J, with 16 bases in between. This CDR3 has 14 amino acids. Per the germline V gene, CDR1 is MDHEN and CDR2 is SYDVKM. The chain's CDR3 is CASSLVAATLAQYF. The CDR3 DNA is TGTGCCAGCAGTTTAGTAGCGGCCACCTTGGCCCAGTACTTC.

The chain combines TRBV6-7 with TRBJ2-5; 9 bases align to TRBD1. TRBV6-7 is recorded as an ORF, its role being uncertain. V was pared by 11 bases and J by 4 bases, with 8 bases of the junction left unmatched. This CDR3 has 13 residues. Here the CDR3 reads CADPDRGGETQYF. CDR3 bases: TGTGCCGACCCGGACAGGGGTGGAGAGACCCAGTACTTC.

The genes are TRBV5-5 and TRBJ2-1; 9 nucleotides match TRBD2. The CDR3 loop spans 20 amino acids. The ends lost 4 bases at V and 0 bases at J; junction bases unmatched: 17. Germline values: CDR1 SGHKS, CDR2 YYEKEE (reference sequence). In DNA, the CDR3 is TGTGCCAGCAGCCCCTCGGTCGCCCCTAGCGGGACAGACTCCTACAATGAGCAGTTCTTC. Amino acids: CASSPSVAPSGTDSYNEQFF.